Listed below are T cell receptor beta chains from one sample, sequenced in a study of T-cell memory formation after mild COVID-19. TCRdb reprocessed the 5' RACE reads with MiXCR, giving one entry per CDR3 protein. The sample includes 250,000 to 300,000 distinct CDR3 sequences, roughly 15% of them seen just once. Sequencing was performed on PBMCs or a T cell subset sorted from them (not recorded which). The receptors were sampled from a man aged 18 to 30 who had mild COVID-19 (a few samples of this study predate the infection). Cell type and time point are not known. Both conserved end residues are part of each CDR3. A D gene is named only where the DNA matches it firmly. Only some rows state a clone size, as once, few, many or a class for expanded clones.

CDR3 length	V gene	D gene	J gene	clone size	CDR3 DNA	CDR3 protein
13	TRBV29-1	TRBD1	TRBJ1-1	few	TGCAGCGTTCGGACAGGGTGGGACACTGAAGCTTTCTTT	CSVRTGWDTEAFF
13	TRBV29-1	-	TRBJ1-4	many	TGCAGCGTTGGAGTGGGGAACTATGAAAAACTGTTTTTT	CSVGVGNYEKLFF
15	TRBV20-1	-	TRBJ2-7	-	TGCAGTGCTAGTGGTGCAGGGGCAAGCTCCTACGAGCAGTACTTC	CSASGAGASSYEQYF
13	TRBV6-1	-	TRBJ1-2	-	TGTGCCAGCAGTGATAGGTCCTACTATGGCTACACCTTC	CASSDRSYYGYTF
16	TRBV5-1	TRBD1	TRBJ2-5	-	TGCGCCAGCAGCCGACTTTGGACAGGCCCGGAGGAGACCCAGTACTTC	CASSRLWTGPEETQYF
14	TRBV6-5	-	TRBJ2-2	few	TGTGCCAGCAGTCTGGGGGTTTGGACCGGGGAGCTGTTTTTT	CASSLGVWTGELFF
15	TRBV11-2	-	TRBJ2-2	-	TGTGCCAGCAGTTCTGACAGCCTGAACACCGGGGAGCTGTTTTTT	CASSSDSLNTGELFF
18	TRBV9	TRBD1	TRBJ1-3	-	TGTGCCAGCAGCGTAGCCTCCGGGACAGGGGTCTCTGGAAACACCATATATTTT	CASSVASGTGVSGNTIYF
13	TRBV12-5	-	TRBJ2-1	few	TGTGCTAGTGGTTTGGGCGGGGCGGATGAGCAGTTCTTC	CASGLGGADEQFF
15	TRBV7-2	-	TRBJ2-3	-	TGTGCCAGCAGCTTGCGGGGGCCTACCACAGATACGCAGTATTTT	CASSLRGPTTDTQYF